The rows below give T cell receptor beta chains drawn from one sample of a study of T cells in Graves' hyperthyroidism and ophthalmopathy. MiXCR, applied by TCRdb to the multiplex PCR reads, yields one record per CDR3 protein. The sample has about 250,000 distinct CDR3 sequences, roughly 15% seen once. Sequencing was performed on blood. These receptors were obtained from a woman aged 45-65 years with Graves' hyperthyroidism that later progressed to Graves' ophthalmopathy. CDR3s include the opening cysteine and the closing phenylalanine or tryptophan. A D gene is named only where the DNA matches it firmly. Expanded clones are given a class, and other clones once, few, many or no size at all.

V gene	D gene	J gene	clone size	CDR3 protein	CDR3 DNA
TRBV12-3/TRBV12-4	TRBD1	TRBJ1-5	many	CASSLAQGALSQHF	TGTGCCAGCAGTTTAGCACAGGGGGCTCTGTCCCAGCATTTT
TRBV2	-	TRBJ1-3	many	CASSGGRILSGNTIYF	TGTGCCAGCAGTGGAGGGAGAATTCTCTCTGGAAACACCATATATTTT
TRBV7-9	-	TRBJ1-1	-	CASSSGPTEAFF	TGTGCCAGCAGCTCGGGCCCCACTGAAGCTTTCTTT
TRBV12-5	-	TRBJ1-1	-	CASGRHTEAFF	TGTGCTAGTGGCCGACACACTGAAGCTTTCTTT
TRBV4-1	-	TRBJ2-3	-	CASSHLPGDTQYF	TGCGCCAGCAGCCACCTACCGGGAGATACGCAGTATTTT
TRBV24-1	TRBD2	TRBJ2-2	many	CATSDLTSGGGGELFF	TGTGCCACCAGTGATTTGACTAGCGGGGGAGGCGGGGAGCTGTTTTTT
TRBV9	-	TRBJ1-2	many	CASSVAQAAPGYTF	TGTGCCAGCAGCGTAGCTCAGGCGGCCCCAGGCTACACCTTC
TRBV27	-	TRBJ1-5	many	CASKEGWQPQHF	TGTGCCAGCAAAGAGGGTTGGCAGCCCCAGCATTTT
TRBV6-1	TRBD2	TRBJ2-7	few	CASGAGGEQYF	TGTGCCAGCGGTGCGGGGGGCGAGCAGTACTTC
TRBV11-2	-	TRBJ1-6	many	CASSLEPGIGSPLHF	TGTGCCAGCAGCTTAGAACCGGGGATCGGTTCACCCCTCCACTTT
TRBV3-1	TRBD2	TRBJ2-1	-	CASSTSGTSGRYGEQFF	TGTGCCAGCTCTACCTCCGGGACTAGCGGGAGGTACGGTGAGCAGTTCTTC
TRBV9	-	TRBJ2-7	few	CASSPTGTPSYEQYF	TGTGCCAGCAGCCCGACAGGGACTCCCTCCTACGAGCAGTACTTC
TRBV6-2/TRBV6-3	-	TRBJ2-2	many	CASSYVAANTGELFF	TGTGCCAGCAGTTACGTTGCGGCGAACACCGGGGAGCTGTTTTTT